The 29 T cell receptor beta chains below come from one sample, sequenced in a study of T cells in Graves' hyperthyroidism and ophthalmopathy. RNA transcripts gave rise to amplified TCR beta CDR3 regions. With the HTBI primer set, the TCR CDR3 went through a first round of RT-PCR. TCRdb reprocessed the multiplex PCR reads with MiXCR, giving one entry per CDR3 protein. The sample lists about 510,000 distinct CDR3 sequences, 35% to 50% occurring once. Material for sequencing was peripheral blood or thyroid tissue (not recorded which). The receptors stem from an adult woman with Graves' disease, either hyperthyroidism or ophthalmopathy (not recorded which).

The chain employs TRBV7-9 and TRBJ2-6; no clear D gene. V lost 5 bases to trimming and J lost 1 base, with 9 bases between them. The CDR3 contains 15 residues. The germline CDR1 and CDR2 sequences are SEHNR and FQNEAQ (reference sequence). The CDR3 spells CASSNRNSGANVLTF. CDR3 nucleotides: TGTGCCAGCAGCAACCGGAATTCTGGGGCCAACGTCCTGACTTTC. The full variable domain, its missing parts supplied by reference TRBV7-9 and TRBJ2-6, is DTGVSQNPRHKITKRGQNVTFRCDPISEHNRLYWYRQTLGQGPEFLTYFQNEAQLEKSRLLSDRFSAERPKGSFSTLEIQRTEQGDSAMYLCASSNRNSGANVLTFGAGSRLTVL.

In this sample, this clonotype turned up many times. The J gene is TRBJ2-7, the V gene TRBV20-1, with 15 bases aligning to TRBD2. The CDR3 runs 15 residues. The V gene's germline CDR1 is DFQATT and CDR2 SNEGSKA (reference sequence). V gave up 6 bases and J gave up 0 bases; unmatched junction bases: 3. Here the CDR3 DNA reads TGCAGTGCACGGACTAGCGGGAGGGCCTCCTACGAGCAGTACTTC. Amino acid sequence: CSARTSGRASYEQYF.

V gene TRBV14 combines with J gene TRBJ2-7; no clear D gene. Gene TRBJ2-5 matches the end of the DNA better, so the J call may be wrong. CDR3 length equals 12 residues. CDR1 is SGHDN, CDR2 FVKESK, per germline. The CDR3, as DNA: TGTGCCAGCAGCCAATCACAAGAGACCCAGTACTTC. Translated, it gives CASSQSQETQYF.

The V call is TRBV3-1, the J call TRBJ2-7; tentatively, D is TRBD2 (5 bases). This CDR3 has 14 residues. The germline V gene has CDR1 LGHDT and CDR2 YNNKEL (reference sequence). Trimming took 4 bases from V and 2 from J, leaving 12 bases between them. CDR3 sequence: CASSPRGFTYEQYF. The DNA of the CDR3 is TGTGCCAGCAGCCCACGCGGGTTTACCTACGAGCAGTACTTC.

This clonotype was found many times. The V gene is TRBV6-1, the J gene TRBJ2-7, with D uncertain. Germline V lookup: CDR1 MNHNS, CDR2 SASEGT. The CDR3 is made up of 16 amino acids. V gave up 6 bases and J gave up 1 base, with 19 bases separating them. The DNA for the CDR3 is TGTGCCAGCAGGGTTCGCCCCGACACCGGATCCTACGAGCAGTACTTC. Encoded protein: CASRVRPDTGSYEQYF.

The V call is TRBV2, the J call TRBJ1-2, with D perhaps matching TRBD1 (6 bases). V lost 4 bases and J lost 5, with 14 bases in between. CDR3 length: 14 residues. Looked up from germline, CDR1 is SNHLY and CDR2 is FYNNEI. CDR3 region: CASSARLTGYGYTF. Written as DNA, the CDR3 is TGTGCCAGCAGTGCGCGGTTGACAGGTTATGGCTACACCTTC. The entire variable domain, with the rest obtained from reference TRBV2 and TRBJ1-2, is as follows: EPEVTQTPSHQVTQMGQEVILRCVPISNHLYFYWYRQILGQKVEFLVSFYNNEISEKSEIFDDQFSVERPDGSNFTLKIRSTKLEDSAMYFCASSARLTGYGYTFGSGTRLTVV.

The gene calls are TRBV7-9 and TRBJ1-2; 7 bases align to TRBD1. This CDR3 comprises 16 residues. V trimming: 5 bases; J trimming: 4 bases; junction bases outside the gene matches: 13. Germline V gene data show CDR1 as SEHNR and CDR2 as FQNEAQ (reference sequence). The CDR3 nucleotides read TGTGCCAGCAGCCGTTCAGGGGGTAGCCTTAGCTATGGCTACACCTTC. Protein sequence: CASSRSGGSLSYGYTF.

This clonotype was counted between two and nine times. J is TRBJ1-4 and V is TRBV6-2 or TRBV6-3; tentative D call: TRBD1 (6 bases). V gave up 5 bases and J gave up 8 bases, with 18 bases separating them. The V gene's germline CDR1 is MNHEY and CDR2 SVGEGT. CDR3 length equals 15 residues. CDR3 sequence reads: CASSRAGTITEKLFF. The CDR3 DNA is TGTGCCAGCAGTCGAGCCGGGACAATCACGGAAAAACTGTTTTTT.

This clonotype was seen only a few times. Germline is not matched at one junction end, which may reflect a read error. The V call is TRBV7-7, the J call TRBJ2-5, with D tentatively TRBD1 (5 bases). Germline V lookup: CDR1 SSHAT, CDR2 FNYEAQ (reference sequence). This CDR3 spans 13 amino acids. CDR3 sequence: CASSPDTGETQYF. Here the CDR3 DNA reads TGTGCTAGCAGCCCGGACACGGGAGAGACCCAGTACTTC.

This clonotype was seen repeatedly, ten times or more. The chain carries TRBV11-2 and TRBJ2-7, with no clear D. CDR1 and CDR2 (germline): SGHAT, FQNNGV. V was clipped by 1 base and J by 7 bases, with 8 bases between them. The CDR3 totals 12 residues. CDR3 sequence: CASSLGLGEQYF. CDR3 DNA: TGTGCCAGCAGCTTAGGACTCGGGGAGCAGTACTTC.

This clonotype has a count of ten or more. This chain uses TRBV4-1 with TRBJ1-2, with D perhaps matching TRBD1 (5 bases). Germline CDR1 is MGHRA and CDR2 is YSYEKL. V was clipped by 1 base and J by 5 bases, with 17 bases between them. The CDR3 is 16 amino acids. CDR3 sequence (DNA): TGCGCCAGCAGCCAAGCCTTCCCCCAGGGCGGGTATGGCTACACCTTC. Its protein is CASSQAFPQGGYGYTF.

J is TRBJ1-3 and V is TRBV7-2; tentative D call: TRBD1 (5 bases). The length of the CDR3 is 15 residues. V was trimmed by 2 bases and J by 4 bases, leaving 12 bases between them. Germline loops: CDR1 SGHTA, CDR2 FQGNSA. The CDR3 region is CASSLKGTAGNTIYF. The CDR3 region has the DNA TGTGCCAGCAGCTTAAAGGGGACCGCAGGAAACACCATATATTTT.

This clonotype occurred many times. DNA for the CDR3: TGTGCCAGCAGTCCCGTGGGGGTAGCGGAACAAGAGACCCAGTACTTC. As protein: CASSPVGVAEQETQYF. The chain combines TRBV28 with TRBJ2-5; a possible D gene is TRBD2 (6 bases). This CDR3 has 16 residues. V was clipped by 5 bases and J by 2 bases, with 18 bases between them. Looked up from germline, CDR1 is MDHEN and CDR2 is SYDVKM.

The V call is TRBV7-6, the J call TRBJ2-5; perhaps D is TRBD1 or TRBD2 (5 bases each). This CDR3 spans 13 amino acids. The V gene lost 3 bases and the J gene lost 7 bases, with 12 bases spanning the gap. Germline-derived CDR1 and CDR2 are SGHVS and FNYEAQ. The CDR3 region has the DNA TGTGCCAGCAGCTTGCTGGGGGACGTGACCCAGTACTTC. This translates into CASSLLGDVTQYF.

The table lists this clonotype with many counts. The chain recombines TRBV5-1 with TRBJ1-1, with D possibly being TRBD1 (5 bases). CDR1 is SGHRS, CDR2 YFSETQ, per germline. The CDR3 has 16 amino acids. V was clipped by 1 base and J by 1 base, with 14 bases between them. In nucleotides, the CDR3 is TGCGCCAGCAGCTTGCGTTCCGGACATTCGAACACTGAAGCTTTCTTT. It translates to CASSLRSGHSNTEAFF.

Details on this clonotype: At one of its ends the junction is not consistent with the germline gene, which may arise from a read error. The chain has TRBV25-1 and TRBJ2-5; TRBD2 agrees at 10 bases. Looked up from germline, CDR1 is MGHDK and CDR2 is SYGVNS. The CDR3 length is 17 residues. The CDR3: CASSWASQLAGREAQYF. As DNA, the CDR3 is TGTGCCAGCAGTTGGGCATCACAACTAGCGGGGAGAGAGGCCCAGTACTTC.

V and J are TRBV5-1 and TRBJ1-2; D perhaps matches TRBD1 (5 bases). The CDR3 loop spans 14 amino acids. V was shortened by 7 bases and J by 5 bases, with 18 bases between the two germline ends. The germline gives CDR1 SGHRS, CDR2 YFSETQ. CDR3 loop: CASGPGQGGYGYTF. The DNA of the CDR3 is TGCGCCAGCGGACCCGGTCAGGGTGGGTATGGCTACACCTTC.

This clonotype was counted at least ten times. DNA of the CDR3: TGTGCCAGCAGCTACAGGGGAGTCAGTCAGCCCCAGCATTTT. Residues: CASSYRGVSQPQHF. The chain links TRBV12-3 or TRBV12-4 to TRBJ1-5, with 7 bases aligning to TRBD1. V was clipped by 6 bases and J by 6 bases; unmatched bases: 8. The CDR3 length is 14 residues.

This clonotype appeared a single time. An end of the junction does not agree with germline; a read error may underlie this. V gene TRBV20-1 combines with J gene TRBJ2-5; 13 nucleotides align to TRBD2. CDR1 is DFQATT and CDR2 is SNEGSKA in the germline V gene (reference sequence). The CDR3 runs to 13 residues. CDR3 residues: CSVTGTSGETQHF. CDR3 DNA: TGCAGTGTAACCGGGACTAGCGGGGAGACCCAGCACTTC.

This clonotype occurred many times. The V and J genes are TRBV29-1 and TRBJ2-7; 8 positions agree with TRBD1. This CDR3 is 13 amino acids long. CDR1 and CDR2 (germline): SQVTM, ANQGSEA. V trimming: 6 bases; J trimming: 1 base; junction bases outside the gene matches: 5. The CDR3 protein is CSVGDRNSYEQYF. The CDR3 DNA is TGCAGCGTGGGGGACAGGAATTCCTACGAGCAGTACTTC.

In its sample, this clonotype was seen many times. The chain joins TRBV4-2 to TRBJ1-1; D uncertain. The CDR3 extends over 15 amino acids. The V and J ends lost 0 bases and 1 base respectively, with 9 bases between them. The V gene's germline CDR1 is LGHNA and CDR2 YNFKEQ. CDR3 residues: CASSQDSAGNTEAFF. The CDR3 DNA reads TGTGCCAGCAGCCAAGATAGTGCGGGGAACACTGAAGCTTTCTTT.

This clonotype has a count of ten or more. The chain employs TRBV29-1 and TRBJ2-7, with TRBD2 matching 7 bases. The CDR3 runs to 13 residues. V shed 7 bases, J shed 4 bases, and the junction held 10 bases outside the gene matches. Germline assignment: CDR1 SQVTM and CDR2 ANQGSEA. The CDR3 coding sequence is TGCAGCGCCCTAAGCGGGGCGGTATACGAGCAGTACTTC. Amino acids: CSALSGAVYEQYF.

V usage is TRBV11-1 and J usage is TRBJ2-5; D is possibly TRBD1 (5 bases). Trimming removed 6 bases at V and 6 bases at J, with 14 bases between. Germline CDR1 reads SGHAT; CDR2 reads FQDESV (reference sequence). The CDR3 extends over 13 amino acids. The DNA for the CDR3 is TGTGCCAGCAGTGTCCCTGACAGAAAGACCCAGTACTTC. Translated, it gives CASSVPDRKTQYF.

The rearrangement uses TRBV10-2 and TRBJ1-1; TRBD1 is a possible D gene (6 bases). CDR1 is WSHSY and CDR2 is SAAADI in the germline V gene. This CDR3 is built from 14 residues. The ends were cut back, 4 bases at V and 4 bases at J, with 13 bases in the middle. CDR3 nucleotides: TGCGCCAGCAGTGCCGAGGGGGTCTTCACTGAAGCTTTCTTT. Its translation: CASSAEGVFTEAFF.

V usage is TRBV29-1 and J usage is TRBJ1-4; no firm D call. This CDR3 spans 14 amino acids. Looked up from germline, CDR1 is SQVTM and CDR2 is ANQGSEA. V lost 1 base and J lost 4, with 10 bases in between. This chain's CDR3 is CSVEGYGYNEKLFF. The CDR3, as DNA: TGCAGCGTTGAAGGATACGGCTATAATGAAAAACTGTTTTTT.

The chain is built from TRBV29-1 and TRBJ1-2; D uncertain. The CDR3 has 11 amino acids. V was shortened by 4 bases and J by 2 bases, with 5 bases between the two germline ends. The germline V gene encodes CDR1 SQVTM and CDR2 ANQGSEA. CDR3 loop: CSVGENYGYTF. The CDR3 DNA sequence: TGCAGCGTTGGTGAAAACTATGGCTACACCTTC.

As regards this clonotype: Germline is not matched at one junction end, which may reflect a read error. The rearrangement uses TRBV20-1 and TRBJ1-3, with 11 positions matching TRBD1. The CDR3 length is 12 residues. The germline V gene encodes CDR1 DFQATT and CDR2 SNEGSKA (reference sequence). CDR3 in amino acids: CSARWTGGSPSF. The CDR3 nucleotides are TGCAGTGCTAGGTGGACAGGGGGCTCCCCGAGCTTT.

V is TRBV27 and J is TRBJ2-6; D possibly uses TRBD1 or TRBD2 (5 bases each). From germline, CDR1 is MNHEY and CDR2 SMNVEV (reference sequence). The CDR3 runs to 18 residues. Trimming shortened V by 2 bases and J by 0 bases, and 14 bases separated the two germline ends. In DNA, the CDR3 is TGTGCCAGCAGTTTAAAAGGGAGACAGCTCTCTGGGGCCAACGTCCTGACTTTC. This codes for CASSLKGRQLSGANVLTF. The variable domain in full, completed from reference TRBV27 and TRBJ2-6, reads EAQVTQNPRYLITVTGKKLTVTCSQNMNHEYMSWYRQDPGLGLRQIYYSMNVEVTDKGDVPEGYKVSRKEKRNFPLILESPSPNQTSLYFCASSLKGRQLSGANVLTFGAGSRLTVL.

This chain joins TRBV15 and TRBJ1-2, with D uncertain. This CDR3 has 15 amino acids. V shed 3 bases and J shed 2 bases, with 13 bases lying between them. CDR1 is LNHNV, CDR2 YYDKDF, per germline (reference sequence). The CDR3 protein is CATSSPGPGNYGYTF. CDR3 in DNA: TGTGCCACCAGCAGCCCCGGGCCAGGCAACTATGGCTACACCTTC.